What follows are 13 T cell receptor beta chains derived from one specimen sequenced in a study of blood T cell repertoires in COVID-19. Measured with immunoSEQ multiplex PCR; TCRdb has only the in-frame clones, and not every one. The data hold approximately 71,000 clones, with roughly 80% observed a single time. The sequencing sample was made of peripheral blood. These receptors came from a human donor in a cohort sampled during active COVID-19.

This clone was found a few times. J is TRBJ2-7 and V is TRBV19; 7 bases align to TRBD2. CDR3 size: 14 residues. V gave up 6 bases and J gave up 0 bases; unmatched junction bases: 5. Per germline, CDR1 LNHDA and CDR2 SQIVND (reference sequence). CDR3 bases: TGTGCCAGTAGCGGGGGAGGGAGCTCCTACGAGCAGTACTTC. Translating gives CASSGGGSSYEQYF.

The chain combines TRBV18 with TRBJ1-4, with no clear D. CDR1 and CDR2 from the germline V gene are KGHSH and LQKENI. V was clipped by 8 bases and J by 3 bases, with 10 bases between them. CDR3 length equals 13 residues. CDR3 sequence reads: CASQEISNEKLFF. The CDR3 nucleotides are TGTGCCAGCCAAGAGATCTCTAATGAAAAACTGTTTTTT.

The chain employs TRBV11-2 and TRBJ2-3; D is possibly TRBD2 (7 bases). The germline V gene has CDR1 SGHAT and CDR2 FQNNGV. This CDR3 spans 16 amino acids. Trimming stripped 1 base from V and 1 base from J, with 12 bases between. The CDR3 spells CASSLGSGGGTDTQYF. CDR3 DNA: TGTGCCAGCAGCTTAGGGTCGGGGGGCGGCACAGATACGCAGTATTTT.

A single count supports this clone. The chain joins TRBV11-3 to TRBJ2-7; D is perhaps TRBD2 (5 bases). Trimming removed 0 bases at V and 6 bases at J, with 9 bases between. Germline CDR1 and CDR2: SGHNT and YENEEA. The CDR3 spans 13 residues. The DNA for the CDR3 is TGTGCCAGCAGCTTAGAAGTGGGAGCCGAGCAGTACTTC. Protein sequence: CASSLEVGAEQYF.

The chain couples TRBV7-2 to TRBJ2-7, with 10 nucleotides matching TRBD2. V shed 5 bases, J shed 6 bases, and the junction held 13 bases outside the gene matches. Germline CDR1 SGHTA, CDR2 FQGNSA. CDR3 length equals 16 residues. CDR3 sequence reads: CASSSETGTSAREQYF. The DNA of the CDR3 is TGTGCCAGCAGCAGCGAGACCGGGACTAGCGCTCGCGAGCAGTACTTC.

This chain uses TRBV16 with TRBJ1-2; D gene ambiguous. The CDR3 is 16 residues long. The V end was cut by 2 bases, the J end by 4 bases, with 17 bases between. CDR1 is KGHSY and CDR2 is FQNENV in the germline V gene. The CDR3 spells CASSQRNGEGSYGYTF. The CDR3 nucleotides are TGTGCCAGCAGCCAAAGAAATGGCGAGGGAAGCTATGGCTACACCTTC.

CDR3 nucleotide sequence: TGTGCCAGCAGTTTAGGGCTCAGCTATGGCTACACCTTC. Encoded protein: CASSLGLSYGYTF. The V call is TRBV28, the J call TRBJ1-2; no reliable D call. This CDR3 contains 13 residues. In germline, CDR1 is MDHEN, CDR2 SYDVKM. With 2 bases removed from V and 4 bases from J, the gap between germline ends came to 8 bases.

This chain joins TRBV7-8 and TRBJ2-5, with D unclear. The CDR3 length is 13 residues. V lost 5 bases and J lost 2, with 9 bases in between. Germline lookup yields CDR1 SGHVS and CDR2 FQNEAQ. Written as DNA, the CDR3 is TGTGCCAGCAGCACGGTAAAACAAGAGACCCAGTACTTC. Protein: CASSTVKQETQYF.

The chain carries TRBV7-2 and TRBJ2-5; a weak D match, TRBD2 (5 bases). Germline V gene sequence: CDR1 SGHTA, CDR2 FQGNSA. Trimming took off 5 bases at V and 4 bases at J, with 17 bases between the two ends. This CDR3 region has 15 residues. The DNA of the CDR3 is TGTGCCAGCAGCATGACTCCGGGTGCGGGAGAGACCCAGTACTTC. Encoded protein: CASSMTPGAGETQYF.

This clone was recorded only once. This chain joins TRBV7-9 and TRBJ1-1; 8 bases match TRBD1. J lost 5 bases, V lost 5 bases, and 7 bases had no gene match. CDR1 and CDR2 (germline): SEHNR, FQNEAQ (reference sequence). CDR3 length: 14 amino acids. CDR3 nucleotide sequence: TGTGCCAGCAGCCCTCGTTGGACAGGGACTGAAGCTTTCTTT. As protein: CASSPRWTGTEAFF.

This clone turned up a few times. The chain employs TRBV12-3 or TRBV12-4 and TRBJ2-2; no clear D. V gave up 3 bases and J gave up 7 bases, with 9 bases separating them. The CDR3 runs to 13 residues. The CDR3 region is CASSFAVVGELFF. DNA for the CDR3: TGTGCCAGCAGTTTCGCGGTAGTCGGGGAGCTGTTTTTT.

The chain joins TRBV3-1 (or the pseudogene TRBV3-2) to TRBJ1-2, with TRBD1 as a possible D gene (5 bases). Trimming took 2 bases from V and 4 from J, leaving 11 bases between them. Germline V gene lookup returns CDR1 LGHDT and CDR2 YNNKEL (reference sequence). The CDR3 covers 14 residues. The CDR3 coding sequence is TGTGCCAGCAGCCAACAGGGTGGCAGCTATGGCTACACCTTC. Encoded protein: CASSQQGGSYGYTF.

This chain uses TRBV28 with TRBJ2-2; D not certain. Germline CDR1 reads MDHEN; CDR2 reads SYDVKM. This CDR3 region has 13 residues. Trimming shortened V by 2 bases and J by 1 base, and 2 bases separated the two germline ends. The CDR3 sequence: CASSLQNTGELFF. CDR3 DNA: TGTGCCAGCAGTTTACAGAACACCGGGGAGCTGTTTTTT.